Each of the 31 T cell receptor beta chains below was sequenced from the same sample in a study of T-cell reconstitution after alpha-beta-depleted transplantation in children. Preparation of the TCRbeta library involved a method that used unique molecular identifiers. TCRdb re-derived calls from the PCR reads in MiXCR, one entry per CDR3 protein. The sample holds roughly 220,000 distinct CDR3 sequences; 7% to 9% are singletons and the top ten take 35%. The source material was PBMCs, mostly from graft donor cells, sampled 360 days after TCRalphabeta/CD19-depleted stem cell transplant. These receptors all come from a male patient aged 2-15 years who had a stem cell transplant for acute myeloid leukemia, so the T cells may come from the graft donor.

This clonotype was observed a handful of times. This sequence joins TRBV10-3 and TRBJ1-6, with TRBD1 matching over 7 bases. Germline values: CDR1 ENHRY, CDR2 SYGVKD. The CDR3 covers 14 residues. The junction had 5 bases not matched to a gene; V was cut back by 2 bases and J by 10 bases. The CDR3 nucleotides are TGTGCCATCAGTGAGGGCAGGGGGATATCACCCCTCCACTTT. As protein: CAISEGRGISPLHF.

This clonotype was found a few times. This chain links TRBV20-1 with TRBJ1-1, with D perhaps matching TRBD1 (6 bases). Deletions cut 5 bases from V and 4 bases from J, with 14 bases between. Germline V gene data show CDR1 as DFQATT and CDR2 as SNEGSKA (reference sequence). This CDR3 is built from 13 residues. CDR3 nucleotides: TGCAGTGCTCAGGACAGTCCGAGCACTGAAGCTTTCTTT. Protein: CSAQDSPSTEAFF.

The sample holds many counts of this clonotype. V is TRBV30 and J is TRBJ2-1, with a tentative D call TRBD2 (5 bases). The germline V gene has CDR1 GTSNPN and CDR2 SVGIG (reference sequence). This CDR3 has 12 amino acids. V was shortened by 5 bases and J by 4 bases, with 9 bases between the two germline ends. DNA of the CDR3: TGTGCCTGGGGACTGAATTACAATGAGCAGTTCTTC. Its protein is CAWGLNYNEQFF.

This clonotype was seen a handful of times. The chain links TRBV20-1 to TRBJ1-5; D is unresolved. The V end was cut by 5 bases, the J end by 0 bases, with 14 bases between. Germline V CDR1 and CDR2: DFQATT, SNEGSKA (reference sequence). The CDR3 sequence is 15 residues long. Here the CDR3 DNA reads TGCAGTGCTGGTAGGACGGATTATAGCAATCAGCCCCAGCATTTT. Its translation: CSAGRTDYSNQPQHF.

This clonotype was counted a few times. The J gene is TRBJ1-4, the V gene TRBV5-1, with D tentatively TRBD1 (6 bases). The V and J ends lost 3 bases and 8 bases respectively, with 14 bases between them. Germline V CDR1 and CDR2: SGHRS, YFSETQ. The CDR3 loop spans 14 amino acids. This chain's CDR3 is CASSSDSLEEKLFF. The CDR3 DNA reads TGCGCCAGCAGCTCGGACAGTCTCGAGGAAAAACTGTTTTTT. Drawing the rest from reference TRBV5-1 and TRBJ1-4, the complete variable domain is KAGVTQTPRYLIKTRGQQVTLSCSPISGHRSVSWYQQTPGQGLQFLFEYFSETQRNKGNFPGRFSGRQFSNSRSEMNVSTLELGDSALYLCASSSDSLEEKLFFGSGTQLSVL.

The chain couples TRBV12-3 or TRBV12-4 to TRBJ1-5; D is possibly TRBD1 (5 bases). This CDR3 has 13 amino acids. V lost 5 bases and J lost 9, with 14 bases in between. CDR3 sequence reads: CASSMGREWPQHF. CDR3 DNA sequence: TGTGCCAGCAGTATGGGGCGGGAATGGCCCCAGCATTTT.

This clonotype has ten or more counts. The chain recombines TRBV6-1 with TRBJ2-3; 7 bases align to TRBD2. The CDR3 spans 17 residues. V gave up 6 bases and J gave up 0 bases; unmatched junction bases: 12. CDR1 MNHNS and CDR2 SASEGT come from the germline V gene. For the CDR3, the DNA is TGTGCCAGCAGCTCTAGCGGCATACAAAGTAGCACAGATACGCAGTATTTT. Its translation is CASSSSGIQSSTDTQYF.

The chain carries TRBV3-1 and TRBJ2-3, with D uncertain. The CDR3 loop spans 17 amino acids. V dropped 0 bases and J dropped 4 bases, with 17 bases sitting between them. Germline V gene sequence: CDR1 LGHDT, CDR2 YNNKEL (reference sequence). The CDR3 spells CASSQDRAGDGADTQYF. CDR3 coding DNA: TGTGCCAGCAGCCAAGATAGGGCAGGAGATGGCGCAGATACGCAGTATTTT.

This clonotype was recorded at least ten times. The V call is TRBV20-1, the J call TRBJ2-1; 7 bases are a match to TRBD2. The V gene's germline CDR1 is DFQATT and CDR2 SNEGSKA (reference sequence). The junction had 11 bases not matched to a gene; V was cut back by 0 bases and J by 9 bases. The CDR3 contains 15 residues. CDR3 amino acids: CSARDPRTSYAEQFF. The CDR3 DNA reads as TGCAGTGCTAGAGACCCTCGGACTAGTTACGCTGAGCAGTTCTTC.

In this sample, this clonotype turned up many times. The CDR3, as DNA: TGCAGTGCGTCCACGGACAGTTATGAAAAACTGTTTTTT. This gives the protein CSASTDSYEKLFF. The rearrangement joins TRBV20-1 to TRBJ1-4, with D possibly matching TRBD1 (6 bases). V lost 6 bases and J lost 6, with 14 bases in between. Germline V CDR1 and CDR2: DFQATT, SNEGSKA (reference sequence). The CDR3 loop spans 13 amino acids.

The table lists this clonotype with a few counts. V is TRBV5-6 and J is TRBJ2-2; D gene ambiguous. V lost 7 bases and J 0 bases, leaving 10 bases between the germline ends. The CDR3 is 14 amino acids. Germline CDR1 and CDR2: SGHDT and YYEEEE. CDR3: CASLISANTGELFF. CDR3 coding DNA: TGTGCCAGCTTAATCAGCGCGAACACCGGGGAGCTGTTTTTT.

This clonotype showed up many times. The gene calls are TRBV9 and TRBJ2-1; tentatively, D is TRBD2 (6 bases). Between the trimmed V and J ends, which lost 2 bases and 5 bases, there was a span of 14 bases. This CDR3 has 15 residues. The germline CDR1 and CDR2 sequences are SGDLS and YYNGEE. The CDR3: CASSVSQLANNEQFF. For the CDR3, the DNA is TGTGCCAGCAGCGTGAGTCAACTAGCTAACAATGAGCAGTTCTTC.

This sequence joins TRBV12-3 or TRBV12-4 and TRBJ2-3; the match to TRBD2 covers 8 bases. V lost 3 bases, J lost 2 bases, and 13 bases stayed unmatched. The CDR3 runs 18 residues. The CDR3 loop is CASSFSPGLGVPTDTQYF. CDR3 DNA sequence: TGTGCCAGCAGTTTCTCACCGGGACTAGGGGTCCCCACAGATACGCAGTATTTT.

The J gene is TRBJ2-5, the V gene TRBV20-1, with 7 positions matching TRBD2. CDR1 is DFQATT and CDR2 is SNEGSKA in the germline V gene (reference sequence). With V trimmed by 3 bases and J by 3 bases, 4 bases remained unmatched. The CDR3 totals 13 residues. The CDR3 spells CSARSGTKETQYF. The CDR3 DNA follows: TGCAGTGCTAGGAGCGGGACCAAAGAGACCCAGTACTTC.

This chain connects TRBV5-1 to TRBJ1-2; D remains ambiguous. This CDR3 spans 13 amino acids. The V end was cut by 2 bases, the J end by 6 bases, with 11 bases between. Germline CDR1 reads SGHRS; CDR2 reads YFSETQ. CDR3 region: CASSFEKRNGYTF. CDR3 nucleotide sequence: TGCGCCAGCAGCTTTGAAAAAAGGAATGGCTACACCTTC.

This clonotype was seen many times. The CDR3 spells CSVASRLAGKFLDEQYF. CDR3 nucleotides: TGCAGCGTTGCTTCGAGACTAGCGGGAAAGTTCCTAGACGAGCAGTACTTC. This chain connects TRBV29-1 to TRBJ2-7; 11 positions match TRBD2. The germline CDR1 and CDR2 sequences are SQVTM and ANQGSEA. This CDR3 is built from 17 residues. Trimming took 4 bases from V and 5 from J; bases not matched to a gene: 16.

This clonotype has a count of ten or more. This sequence joins TRBV18 and TRBJ2-1; 10 nucleotides align to TRBD2. This CDR3 comprises 16 residues. V was pared by 4 bases and J by 4 bases, with 7 bases of the junction left unmatched. From germline, CDR1 is KGHSH and CDR2 LQKENI. CDR3 nucleotide sequence: TGTGCCAGCTCACTGCAGGCACTAGCGGGATACAATGAGCAGTTCTTC. Its protein is CASSLQALAGYNEQFF.

This clonotype was found many times. The chain combines TRBV10-3 with TRBJ2-5, with 9 bases lining up with TRBD1. Germline-derived CDR1 and CDR2 are ENHRY and SYGVKD. The CDR3 sequence is 15 residues long. V lost 7 bases and J lost 5; bases outside the gene matches: 11. CDR3 in amino acids: CAIKAGTGLGETQYF. CDR3 bases: TGTGCCATCAAGGCTGGGACAGGGCTTGGGGAGACCCAGTACTTC.

For this clonotype: This may stem from a read error, because a much larger clone lies one nucleotide away. The chain uses TRBV20-1 and TRBJ2-3; 11 bases line up with TRBD2. The germline V gene has CDR1 DFQATT and CDR2 SNEGSKA (reference sequence). The CDR3 contains 13 residues. The J segment lost 6 bases and the V segment lost 6 bases, leaving 5 bases of the junction unmatched. CDR3 nucleotides: TGCAGTGCCGCGACTAGCGGGAAGGATACGCAGTATTTT. This encodes CSAATSGKDTQYF.

This clonotype turned up a few times. The chain employs TRBV20-1 and TRBJ2-5, with D tentatively TRBD2 (5 bases). The V gene lost 0 bases and the J gene lost 1 base, with 9 bases spanning the gap. Germline values: CDR1 DFQATT, CDR2 SNEGSKA (reference sequence). This CDR3 has 14 amino acids. The CDR3 nucleotides are TGCAGTGCTAGAGATGCAACTAGCCAAGAGACCCAGTACTTC. Translating it yields CSARDATSQETQYF.

The chain combines TRBV7-2 with TRBJ2-1; either TRBD1 or TRBD2 may supply D (5 bases each). V was pared by 4 bases and J by 4 bases, with 14 bases between. This CDR3 comprises 15 residues. Germline V gene lookup returns CDR1 SGHTA and CDR2 FQGNSA. The CDR3 loop is CASSSGTPFYNEQFF. The CDR3 DNA is TGTGCCAGCAGCTCAGGGACCCCTTTTTACAATGAGCAGTTCTTC.

This clonotype has at least ten counts. This rearrangement joins TRBV10-3 to TRBJ2-2; D not resolved. Germline loops: CDR1 ENHRY, CDR2 SYGVKD. This CDR3 is built from 14 residues. Trimming cost V 1 base and J 2 bases, with 5 bases left between them. The CDR3 sequence is CAISEYRNTGELFF. In nucleotides, the CDR3 is TGTGCCATCAGTGAGTACCGAAACACCGGGGAGCTGTTTTTT.

This clonotype showed up many times. The gene calls are TRBV20-1 and TRBJ2-7, with 9 bases matching TRBD1. After removal of 6 bases from V and 1 base from J, the junction contained 7 bases not matched to a gene. Germline values: CDR1 DFQATT, CDR2 SNEGSKA (reference sequence). The CDR3 is 14 amino acids. The CDR3 nucleotides read TGCAGTGCCCCGACAGGGGGTATGTCCTACGAGCAGTACTTC. This translates into CSAPTGGMSYEQYF.

The V call is TRBV12-3 or TRBV12-4, the J call TRBJ1-1; D gene uncertain. The CDR3 spans 12 residues. The germline V and J ends were trimmed by 5 bases and 4 bases, with 8 bases remaining between them. The CDR3 bases are TGTGCCAGCAGTACCCTGAGCACTGAAGCTTTCTTT. It yields the protein CASSTLSTEAFF.

The rearrangement links TRBV18 to TRBJ2-4, with a weak D call TRBD1 (6 bases). CDR3 length: 17 amino acids. Germline V gene lookup returns CDR1 KGHSH and CDR2 LQKENI. Deletions cut 3 bases from V and 0 bases from J, with 15 bases between. The CDR3 DNA reads as TGTGCCAGCTCACCGAGACAGGCGGGCCTAGCCAAAAACATTCAGTACTTC. Its translation is CASSPRQAGLAKNIQYF. Combining the CDR3 with reference TRBV18 and TRBJ2-4 gives the whole variable domain NAGVMQNPRHLVRRRGQEARLRCSPMKGHSHVYWYRQLPEEGLKFMVYLQKENIIDESGMPKERFSAEFPKEGPSILRIQQVVRGDSAAYFCASSPRQAGLAKNIQYFGAGTRLSVL.

This clonotype has a count of ten or more. The chain has TRBV7-9 and TRBJ1-1; possible D gene TRBD1, 6 bases. CDR1 is SEHNR, CDR2 FQNEAQ, per germline (reference sequence). This CDR3 spans 16 amino acids. V gave up 5 bases and J gave up 1 base, with 17 bases separating them. CDR3 bases: TGTGCCAGCAGCACCTTGGACAGTTCAAGGAACACTGAAGCTTTCTTT. This sequence encodes CASSTLDSSRNTEAFF.

The chain combines TRBV7-9 with TRBJ1-2, with 7 bases aligning to TRBD1. Unmatched junction bases numbered 7, after V lost 5 bases and J lost 4 bases. The CDR3 has 14 amino acids. CDR1 is SEHNR, CDR2 FQNEAQ, per germline (reference sequence). The CDR3: CASSPTGDSYGYTF. The DNA for the CDR3 is TGTGCCAGCAGCCCTACGGGGGACAGCTATGGCTACACCTTC. The complete variable domain, with remaining parts taken from reference TRBV7-9 and TRBJ1-2, reads DTGVSQNPRHKITKRGQNVTFRCDPISEHNRLYWYRQTLGQGPEFLTYFQNEAQLEKSRLLSDRFSAERPKGSFSTLEIQRTEQGDSAMYLCASSPTGDSYGYTFGSGTRLTVV.

There are a few counts of this clonotype. The chain recombines TRBV7-9 with TRBJ2-7; perhaps TRBD2 as D (6 bases). Germline CDR1 and CDR2: SEHNR and FQNEAQ (reference sequence). This CDR3 region has 16 residues. Trimming pared 0 bases from V and 2 bases from J, leaving 14 bases between. Written as DNA, the CDR3 is TGTGCCAGCAGCTTAGCGCGGGGACCCAGCCCCTACGAGCAGTACTTC. Translating it yields CASSLARGPSPYEQYF.

This clonotype has only a few counts. The chain recombines TRBV7-8 with TRBJ2-1; no reliable D call. The CDR3 is 16 amino acids. Germline CDR1 reads SGHVS; CDR2 reads FQNEAQ. The V end lost 5 bases, the J end lost 0 bases, and 14 bases lay between the germline ends. The CDR3 loop reads CASSRFGPSSYNEQFF. The CDR3, as DNA: TGTGCCAGCAGCCGCTTCGGCCCTAGCTCCTACAATGAGCAGTTCTTC.

This clonotype has ten or more counts. This chain joins TRBV10-3 and TRBJ2-5; the D gene is possibly TRBD1 (6 bases). V was trimmed by 5 bases and J by 5 bases, leaving 12 bases between them. This CDR3 contains 13 residues. Per germline, CDR1 ENHRY and CDR2 SYGVKD. CDR3 nucleotide sequence: TGTGCCATCAGTCAGGGGTTAGGGGAGACCCAGTACTTC. This codes for CAISQGLGETQYF.

The chain employs TRBV20-1 and TRBJ2-2; the D is unclear. Per the germline V gene, CDR1 is DFQATT and CDR2 is SNEGSKA (reference sequence). V was clipped by 7 bases and J by 1 base, with 10 bases between them. The CDR3 totals 13 residues. In nucleotides, the CDR3 is TGCAGTGTCTCCGGGCTGAACACCGGGGAGCTGTTTTTT. This codes for CSVSGLNTGELFF.